This entry lists 19 T cell receptor beta chains sequenced from one sample in a study of early T cells in non-severe SARS-CoV-2 infection. From the 5' RACE reads, TCRdb called clonotypes with MiXCR, one entry per CDR3 protein. Of roughly 40,000 distinct CDR3 sequences in the sample, roughly 6.3% were seen once. Sequenced material: whole blood. These TCRs come from an adult who was a healthcare worker with PCR-confirmed SARS-CoV-2 infection or an uninfected control (not recorded which).

This clonotype was observed at least ten times. The chain has TRBV7-9 and TRBJ1-2; D might be TRBD1 (6 bases). V lost 5 bases and J 5 bases, leaving 21 bases between the germline ends. In germline, CDR1 is SEHNR, CDR2 FQNEAQ (reference sequence). This CDR3 region has 16 residues. Written as DNA, the CDR3 is TGTGCCAGCAGCCCGTCCACAGGGTTCGGTTTTTATGGCTACACCTTC. It is translated as CASSPSTGFGFYGYTF. Full variable domain (remainder filled in from reference TRBV7-9 and TRBJ1-2): DTGVSQNPRHKITKRGQNVTFRCDPISEHNRLYWYRQTLGQGPEFLTYFQNEAQLEKSRLLSDRFSAERPKGSFSTLEIQRTEQGDSAMYLCASSPSTGFGFYGYTFGSGTRLTVV.

This clonotype appeared many times. The chain links TRBV30 to TRBJ1-1, with D uncertain. CDR3 size: 12 residues. Germline values: CDR1 GTSNPN, CDR2 SVGIG (reference sequence). Between the trimmed V and J ends, which lost 3 bases and 3 bases, there was a span of 8 bases. CDR3 DNA: TGTGCCTGGAGGCAGGATTACACTGAAGCTTTCTTT. Translation gives CAWRQDYTEAFF. Together with reference TRBV30 and TRBJ1-1, the CDR3 gives the full variable domain: SQTIHQWPATLVQPVGSPLSLECTVEGTSNPNLYWYRQAAGRGLQLLFYSVGIGQISSEVPQNLSASRPQDRQFILSSKKLLLSDSGFYLCAWRQDYTEAFFGQGTRLTVV.

This chain uses TRBV4-1 with TRBJ2-2, with a weak D call TRBD1 (5 bases). The ends were cut back, 4 bases at V and 4 bases at J, with 10 bases in the middle. This CDR3 has 14 amino acids. Per the germline V gene, CDR1 is MGHRA and CDR2 is YSYEKL. For the CDR3, the DNA is TGCGCCAGCAGCCTCGACAGCTTCACCGGGGAGCTGTTTTTT. This sequence encodes CASSLDSFTGELFF.

This clonotype was counted only a few times. The chain uses TRBV3-1 and TRBJ1-3; no firm D call. This CDR3 has 12 residues. With 4 bases removed from V and 1 base from J, the gap between germline ends came to 2 bases. Germline values: CDR1 LGHDT, CDR2 YNNKEL (reference sequence). CDR3 DNA sequence: TGTGCCAGCAGCCTTTCTGGAAACACCATATATTTT. It translates to CASSLSGNTIYF.

This clonotype has more than one count but fewer than ten. This sequence joins TRBV11-2 and TRBJ1-1; D call uncertain. There are 13 residues in the CDR3. Trimming pared 5 bases from V and 8 bases from J, leaving 15 bases between. Germline CDR1 SGHAT, CDR2 FQNNGV. The DNA for the CDR3 is TGTGCCAGCAGCGCAGTTAAAGGGCGAGAAGCTTTCTTT. Translation gives CASSAVKGREAFF.

The rearrangement joins TRBV6-5 to TRBJ2-1, with 13 bases lining up with TRBD2. V lost 6 bases, J lost 6 bases, and 5 bases stayed unmatched. The CDR3 has 15 amino acids. The germline V gene has CDR1 MNHEY and CDR2 SVGAGI. The CDR3 DNA follows: TGTGCCAGCAGACCTGGACTAGCGGGGGCCAATGAGCAGTTCTTC. This gives the protein CASRPGLAGANEQFF.

This clonotype was counted at least ten times. This chain links TRBV12-3 or TRBV12-4 with TRBJ2-7; D may be TRBD1 or TRBD2 (5 bases each). The CDR3 is made up of 13 amino acids. The V end lost 6 bases, the J end lost 1 base, and 10 bases lay between the germline ends. The CDR3 loop reads CASRGTGSYEQYF. In nucleotides, the CDR3 is TGTGCCAGCAGGGGGACCGGGTCCTACGAGCAGTACTTC.

This rearrangement joins TRBV28 to TRBJ2-3; no reliable D call. The CDR3 covers 13 residues. Germline-derived CDR1 and CDR2 are MDHEN and SYDVKM. V was cut by 3 bases and J by 5 bases, with 9 bases left in between. DNA for the CDR3: TGTGCCAGCAGTTTCGGAGCAAGAGATACGCAGTATTTT. Protein: CASSFGARDTQYF.

The V and J genes are TRBV7-9 and TRBJ1-3, with D maybe TRBD1 (5 bases). The ends were cut back, 1 base at V and 3 bases at J, with 16 bases in the middle. This CDR3 has 17 residues. Germline values: CDR1 SEHNR, CDR2 FQNEAQ (reference sequence). The CDR3 region has the DNA TGTGCCAGCAGCTTAGGGCGCCCAGGGAGGAATGGAAACACCATATATTTT. This encodes CASSLGRPGRNGNTIYF.

This chain uses TRBV25-1 with TRBJ1-1; the match to TRBD1 covers 9 bases. Germline CDR1 MGHDK, CDR2 SYGVNS. The CDR3 contains 16 residues. The ends lost 6 bases at V and 5 bases at J; junction bases unmatched: 13. The CDR3 loop is CASRPPGGQGKTEAFF. CDR3 nucleotide sequence: TGTGCCAGCAGGCCCCCGGGGGGACAGGGTAAGACTGAAGCTTTCTTT.

A note on this clonotype: One junction end does not reproduce the germline sequence, and a read error may be involved. The chain uses TRBV11-2 and TRBJ2-1; D unclear. CDR1 is SGHAT, CDR2 FQNNGV, per germline. The CDR3 covers 12 residues. CDR3 sequence reads: CASRPSSGEEFF. The CDR3 DNA is TGTGCCAGCAGACCTAGTTCCGGTGAGGAGTTCTTC.

This clonotype was found many times. The chain couples TRBV6-5 to TRBJ1-1; D gene ambiguous. The V and J ends lost 5 bases and 1 base respectively, with 11 bases between them. Germline CDR1 is MNHEY and CDR2 is SVGAGI. CDR3 length: 14 amino acids. CDR3 amino acids: CASSRTPRNTEAFF. The CDR3 region has the DNA TGTGCCAGCAGTCGAACGCCAAGGAACACTGAAGCTTTCTTT.

The sample holds many counts of this clonotype. CDR3 residues: CASSRKVRYNEQFF. For the CDR3, the DNA is TGTGCCAGCAGCCGAAAGGTCCGGTACAATGAGCAGTTCTTC. This sequence joins TRBV13 and TRBJ2-1; no firm D call. The length of the CDR3 is 14 residues. V lost 5 bases and J 4 bases, leaving 12 bases between the germline ends. Germline V gene data show CDR1 as PRHDT and CDR2 as FYEKMQ (reference sequence).

J is TRBJ2-3 and V is TRBV6-1; TRBD1 might be the D (7 bases). Trimming shortened V by 4 bases and J by 4 bases, and 21 bases separated the two germline ends. CDR3 length: 17 amino acids. From germline, CDR1 is MNHNS and CDR2 SASEGT. CDR3 bases: TGTGCCAGCAGTGGCAGGGGGTATCGCGGGAAGGCAGATACGCAGTATTTT. Translation gives CASSGRGYRGKADTQYF.

J is TRBJ2-1 and V is TRBV12-3 or TRBV12-4, with 10 nucleotides matching TRBD2. V shed 4 bases, J shed 3 bases, and the junction held 3 bases outside the gene matches. The CDR3 contains 15 residues. Written as DNA, the CDR3 is TGTGCCAGCAGTTCCCGACTAGCGGGCTACAATGAGCAGTTCTTC. Its protein is CASSSRLAGYNEQFF.

This clonotype was counted ten times or more. The genes are TRBV20-1 and TRBJ2-5; TRBD2 aligns across 8 bases. This CDR3 is built from 15 residues. The V segment lost 6 bases and the J segment 5 bases; nucleotides outside the gene matches: 14. Germline assignment: CDR1 DFQATT and CDR2 SNEGSKA (reference sequence). CDR3 sequence (DNA): TGCAGTGCCCGACTAGCGAGAGACGTTCGGGAGACCCAGTACTTC. It encodes CSARLARDVRETQYF.

This clonotype was picked up a small number of times. This chain connects TRBV11-2 to TRBJ2-1; no clear D gene. Trimming took off 6 bases at V and 9 bases at J, with 9 bases between the two ends. This CDR3 is built from 11 residues. Germline V CDR1 and CDR2: SGHAT, FQNNGV. This CDR3 is CASSASREQFF. The CDR3 coding sequence is TGTGCCAGCAGTGCTTCGCGTGAGCAGTTCTTC.

V usage is TRBV5-6 and J usage is TRBJ1-1, with TRBD1 identical over 9 bases. The CDR3 runs to 14 residues. The junction had 5 bases not matched to a gene; V was cut back by 4 bases and J by 4 bases. Germline CDR1 is SGHDT and CDR2 is YYEEEE. CDR3 protein: CASSMGQGGTEAFF. CDR3 coding DNA: TGTGCCAGCAGCATGGGACAGGGAGGCACTGAAGCTTTCTTT. The full variable domain, in which reference TRBV5-6 and TRBJ1-1 provide the parts outside the CDR3, is DAGVTQSPTHLIKTRGQQVTLRCSPKSGHDTVSWYQQALGQGPQFIFQYYEEEERQRGNFPDRFSGHQFPNYSSELNVNALLLGDSALYLCASSMGQGGTEAFFGQGTRLTVV.

The CDR3 nucleotides read TGCGCCAGCAGCTTGGAGGGAGATCCCTACAATGAGCAGTTCTTC. Translating gives CASSLEGDPYNEQFF. The rearrangement uses TRBV5-1 and TRBJ2-1; TRBD2 might be the D (5 bases). The ends were cut back, 0 bases at V and 2 bases at J, with 9 bases in the middle. The CDR3 length is 15 residues. The germline V gene has CDR1 SGHRS and CDR2 YFSETQ.